These 10 T cell receptor beta chains share one sample of origin, sequenced in a study of blood T cell repertoires in COVID-19. Measured with immunoSEQ multiplex PCR; TCRdb has only the in-frame clones, and not every one. The top ten clones hold less than 0.75% of a sample with 400,000 to 450,000 clones, 90% of them seen once. Sequencing was performed on PBMCs or T cells enriched from blood (not recorded which). The receptors were sampled from a man between 18 and 35 years old who had recovered from COVID-19.

This chain links TRBV11-2 with TRBJ1-2; TRBD1 is a possible D gene (5 bases). V lost 5 bases to trimming and J lost 2 bases, with 15 bases between them. The CDR3 is made up of 15 amino acids. Germline CDR1 reads SGHAT; CDR2 reads FQNNGV. CDR3 protein: CASSPPLTVNYGYTF. The CDR3 DNA reads as TGTGCCAGCAGCCCCCCCTTGACAGTGAACTATGGCTACACCTTC.

About this clone itself: Just one base apart from a much larger clone, this may be a read error. This sequence joins TRBV7-8 and TRBJ2-3; D is unclear. V was clipped by 2 bases and J by 3 bases, with 3 bases between them. CDR1 and CDR2 (germline): SGHVS, FQNEAQ. This CDR3 spans 12 amino acids. The CDR3 here is CASSLQTDTQYF. In nucleotides, the CDR3 is TGTGCCAGCAGCTTACAAACAGATACGCAGTATTTT.

V is TRBV28 and J is TRBJ2-7, with a possible D match to TRBD1 (5 bases). Germline loops: CDR1 MDHEN, CDR2 SYDVKM. Trimming cost V 3 bases and J 0 bases, with 9 bases left between them. The CDR3 contains 14 residues. The CDR3 protein is CASSFLGDSYEQYF. The CDR3 coding sequence is TGTGCCAGCAGTTTCTTAGGGGACTCCTACGAGCAGTACTTC. The complete variable domain, with remaining parts taken from reference TRBV28 and TRBJ2-7, reads DVKVTQSSRYLVKRTGEKVFLECVQDMDHENMFWYRQDPGLGLRLIYFSYDVKMKEKGDIPEGYSVSREKKERFSLILESASTNQTSMYLCASSFLGDSYEQYFGPGTRLTVT.

The CDR3 DNA reads TGTGCCAGCAGCCAGTACAGGGGGCAGTGGGCTGAAGCTTTCTTT. It encodes CASSQYRGQWAEAFF. The V gene is TRBV5-8, the J gene TRBJ1-1; 9 bases match TRBD1. V was clipped by 4 bases and J by 6 bases; unmatched bases: 10. The CDR3 is made up of 15 amino acids. Germline V gene lookup returns CDR1 SGHTS and CDR2 YDEGEE.

The chain carries TRBV4-1 and TRBJ1-2; D is ambiguous. The V end was cut by 0 bases, the J end by 1 base, with 15 bases between. The germline V gene encodes CDR1 MGHRA and CDR2 YSYEKL. There are 17 residues in the CDR3. CDR3 DNA sequence: TGCGCCAGCAGCCAAGATATTGAGAGGAGATTTAACTATGGCTACACCTTC. It codes for CASSQDIERRFNYGYTF.

The V and J genes are TRBV19 and TRBJ1-1; D may be TRBD1 (6 bases). Germline lookup yields CDR1 LNHDA and CDR2 SQIVND (reference sequence). V lost 5 bases and J 1 base, leaving 14 bases between the germline ends. The CDR3 is 15 residues long. CDR3 nucleotide sequence: TGTGCCAGTAGTCCAACCGGGACAAAGAACACTGAAGCTTTCTTT. Its protein product is CASSPTGTKNTEAFF.

The chain carries TRBV7-9 and TRBJ1-2; 12 positions match TRBD1. V dropped 2 bases and J dropped 8; count of bases not matched to a gene: 6. CDR1 and CDR2 (germline): SEHNR, FQNEAQ (reference sequence). The CDR3 covers 15 residues. Written as DNA, the CDR3 is TGTGCCAGCAGCTTATCCGGGACAGGGGGCCGGGGCTACACCTTC. It specifies CASSLSGTGGRGYTF.

The chain is built from TRBV3-1 (or the pseudogene TRBV3-2) and TRBJ2-1; 8 bases agree with TRBD2. The CDR3 extends over 12 amino acids. With 2 bases clipped from V and 9 bases from J, the junction kept 0 bases outside the gene matches. Looked up from germline, CDR1 is LGHDT and CDR2 is YNNKEL (reference sequence). CDR3 DNA sequence: TGTGCCAGCAGCCAACGGGGGGGTGAGCAGTTCTTC. This translates into CASSQRGGEQFF.

CDR3 nucleotides: TGTGCCAGCTCCCTCGCGGGTCCTAGCACAGATACGCAGTATTTT. As protein: CASSLAGPSTDTQYF. The chain couples TRBV18 to TRBJ2-3, with a tentative D call TRBD2 (5 bases). Trimming removed 6 bases at V and 0 bases at J, with 13 bases between. CDR3 length equals 15 residues. Germline CDR1 and CDR2: KGHSH and LQKENI.

This chain connects TRBV29-1 to TRBJ2-5; D might be TRBD1 (6 bases). Germline loops: CDR1 SQVTM, CDR2 ANQGSEA. Trimming stripped 6 bases from V and 7 bases from J, with 18 bases between. There are 13 residues in the CDR3. CDR3 region: CSVELDSSATQYF. DNA for the CDR3: TGCAGCGTAGAATTGGACAGTTCGGCGACCCAGTACTTC.